This TCR beta chain appears in the sequencing data of a study of T cell responses to AZD1222 COVID-19 vaccine. General study points: Spike-specific TCR breadth and depth rose after two AZD1222 doses. Close to half of all spike-specific TCRs reportedly target regions of the variants that are unmutated. Repertoires in all cases were sampled only once the peak T cell response had passed.

Sequenced by immunoSEQ multiplex PCR; TCRdb stores in-frame clones only, minus some. The table includes some 150,000 clones, 92% detected once. In its sample, this clone was seen a few times. Its target is not known. Specimen: peripheral blood, collected on day 0 of MenACWY control vaccination. The clonotype comes from an adult in good health.

CDR3 coding DNA: TGTGCCACAGGGACTGCGAACTATGGCTACACCTTC. Its protein is CATGTANYGYTF. The V gene is TRBV2, the J gene TRBJ1-2; maybe TRBD1 (5 bases). The germline V gene has CDR1 SNHLY and CDR2 FYNNEI. This CDR3 has 12 residues. V was shortened by 10 bases and J by 2 bases, with 11 bases between the two germline ends.